This T cell receptor (beta chain) was obtained from a study of molecular identifiers for immune sequencing clone quantification. Previously described methods and listed TCR primers produced bulk TCR libraries. MiXCR was run by TCRdb on the PCR reads, yielding one entry per CDR3 protein. This sample carries about half a million distinct CDR3 sequences, roughly 24% of them seen once, and the ten largest clones take approximately 0.8%. This clonotype appeared a few times. Its specificity is not known. J gave up 4 bases and V 10 bases, and 8 bases lay outside the gene matches. The CDR3 sequence is 13 residues long. Germline V gives CDR1 SNHLY, CDR2 FYNNEI. The CD8+CD4-CCR7+CD45RA+ phenotype defined the sorted naive CD8 T cells. Points from the study as a whole: Over 98% of effector molecules, but under 1% in naive cells, were held by clones with more than 20 RNA copies.

V is TRBV2 and J is TRBJ2-3; 7 bases are shared with TRBD2. Sequencing used naive CD8+ T cells from blood, with Jurkat cell RNA spiked in. The subset denotes: FACS-sorted CD8+CD4-CCR7+CD45RA+ naive T cells. The source of this sequence is a human donor in good health. Some libraries in this study had Jurkat cell RNA spiked in. CDR3 in DNA: TGTGCCATCCCGGGACTAATTTCAGATACGCAGTATTTT. Translating it yields CAIPGLISDTQYF.